These 9 T cell receptor beta chains were sequenced from one sample in a study of T cells in tuberculosis. Produced via immunoSEQ multiplex PCR; TCRdb's table is partial and in-frame only. The data show more than 40,000 clones, with about 94% seen just once and under 2% held by the top ten. Sequencing was done on a sample of PBMCs. The receptors originated from a donor between 10 and 35 years old with latent tuberculosis or without tuberculosis infection. Some clones in this sample may be carry-over from other donors' samples.

V and J are TRBV11-2 and TRBJ1-1, with TRBD1 matching over 7 bases. Germline CDR1 reads SGHAT; CDR2 reads FQNNGV. The CDR3 runs 16 residues. V was pared by 5 bases and J by 3 bases, with 12 bases of the junction left unmatched. The CDR3 spells CASSETPRGTYTEAFF. DNA of the CDR3: TGTGCCAGCAGCGAAACCCCCAGGGGGACGTACACTGAAGCTTTCTTT. Supplemented by reference TRBV11-2 and TRBJ1-1, the full variable domain reads EAGVAQSPRYKIIEKRQSVAFWCNPISGHATLYWYQQILGQGPKLLIQFQNNGVVDDSQLPKDRFSAERLKGVDSTLKIQPAKLEDSAVYLCASSETPRGTYTEAFFGQGTRLTVV.

V is TRBV30 and J is TRBJ1-2, with D possibly being TRBD1 (5 bases). The CDR3 length is 15 residues. The germline gives CDR1 GTSNPN, CDR2 SVGIG (reference sequence). Trimming took 0 bases from V and 0 from J, leaving 11 bases between them. CDR3 residues: CAWSVQAGPNYGYTF. CDR3 DNA: TGTGCCTGGAGTGTACAGGCCGGGCCTAACTATGGCTACACCTTC.

The chain carries TRBV6-6 and TRBJ1-5, with D uncertain. The V end was cut by 2 bases, the J end by 1 base, with 12 bases between. The CDR3 loop spans 16 amino acids. Germline assignment: CDR1 MNHNY and CDR2 SVGAGI (reference sequence). The chain's CDR3 is CASSYNSLVSNQPQHF. The CDR3 DNA is TGTGCCAGCAGTTACAACTCTCTTGTGAGCAATCAGCCCCAGCATTTT.

The chain has TRBV19 and TRBJ1-5, with 7 bases identical to TRBD1. The junction had 3 bases not matched to a gene; V was cut back by 6 bases and J by 1 base. This CDR3 contains 14 residues. Germline CDR1 reads LNHDA; CDR2 reads SQIVND (reference sequence). The CDR3 loop is CASRGQFSNQPQHF. In DNA, the CDR3 is TGTGCCAGTAGGGGACAGTTCAGCAATCAGCCCCAGCATTTT. Looking up the rest from reference TRBV19 and TRBJ1-5 gives the full variable domain: DGGITQSPKYLFRKEGQNVTLSCEQNLNHDAMYWYRQDPGQGLRLIYYSQIVNDFQKGDIAEGYSVSREKKESFPLTVTSAQKNPTAFYLCASRGQFSNQPQHFGDGTRLSIL.

The chain joins TRBV7-9 to TRBJ1-1, with 8 bases matching TRBD1. The CDR3 consists of 15 residues. CDR1 is SEHNR and CDR2 is FQNEAQ in the germline V gene (reference sequence). V shed 5 bases, J shed 2 bases, and the junction held 7 bases outside the gene matches. CDR3: CASSTRTGKNTEAFF. CDR3 coding DNA: TGTGCCAGCAGCACCCGGACAGGGAAAAACACTGAAGCTTTCTTT.

The CDR3 sequence is CATSRESAGRDEQFF. CDR3 nucleotides: TGTGCCACCAGCAGAGAATCGGCGGGGAGGGATGAGCAGTTCTTC. V gene TRBV15 combines with J gene TRBJ2-1; 7 nucleotides match TRBD2. J was trimmed by 8 bases and V by 0 bases; bases with no gene match: 7. The CDR3 runs 15 residues. Germline CDR1 and CDR2: LNHNV and YYDKDF (reference sequence).

This clone was found once. The chain links TRBV11-2 to TRBJ2-2, with 10 nucleotides matching TRBD2. Per the germline V gene, CDR1 is SGHAT and CDR2 is FQNNGV. V gave up 8 bases and J gave up 7 bases; unmatched junction bases: 16. The CDR3 is 17 residues long. CDR3 region: CASGHYSGRVSNGELFF. The DNA for the CDR3 is TGTGCCAGCGGCCATTACAGCGGGAGGGTCTCAAACGGGGAGCTGTTTTTT.

The chain is built from TRBV5-5 and TRBJ1-4, with 8 bases that match TRBD1. This CDR3 region has 15 residues. The J segment lost 7 bases and the V segment lost 3 bases, leaving 8 bases of the junction unmatched. From germline, CDR1 is SGHKS and CDR2 YYEKEE (reference sequence). This CDR3 reads CASSWQAGGIEKLFF. DNA of the CDR3: TGTGCCAGCAGCTGGCAAGCAGGGGGCATTGAAAAACTGTTTTTT.

The V gene is TRBV5-6, the J gene TRBJ1-1, with TRBD1 matching 7 bases. V dropped 4 bases and J dropped 4; count of bases not matched to a gene: 7. The CDR3 is 14 amino acids. Germline loops: CDR1 SGHDT, CDR2 YYEEEE. In nucleotides, the CDR3 is TGTGCCAGCAGCCTCCTGACAGGGACCACTGAAGCTTTCTTT. This codes for CASSLLTGTTEAFF.